This T cell receptor (beta chain) comes out of a study of T cell responses to AZD1222 COVID-19 vaccine. The protocol was immunoSEQ multiplex PCR, while the TCRdb copy is restricted to in-frame clones and leaves out a portion. Altogether more than 85,000 clones are present, roughly 90% being singletons, with the ten largest covering 15% to 20%. The CDR3 has 13 residues. Germline-derived CDR1 and CDR2 are SGDLS and YYNGEE. Study findings and constraints: Spike-specific TCR breadth and depth were elevated following two AZD1222 doses.

Notes on this clone: Antigen unknown. A read error may produce the germline difference seen at one junction end. Additional DNA sequences in this sample encode the identical CDR3.

This TCR came from an adult who received the AZD1222 COVID-19 vaccine. This rearrangement joins TRBV9 to TRBJ2-7; TRBD2 matches at 12 bases. Sequences were derived from peripheral blood, sampled 28 days after the second AZD1222 dose. The CDR3 coding sequence is TGTGCCAGCAGCAAAAGGACTAGCGGGGAGCAGTACTTT. This encodes CASSKRTSGEQYF.